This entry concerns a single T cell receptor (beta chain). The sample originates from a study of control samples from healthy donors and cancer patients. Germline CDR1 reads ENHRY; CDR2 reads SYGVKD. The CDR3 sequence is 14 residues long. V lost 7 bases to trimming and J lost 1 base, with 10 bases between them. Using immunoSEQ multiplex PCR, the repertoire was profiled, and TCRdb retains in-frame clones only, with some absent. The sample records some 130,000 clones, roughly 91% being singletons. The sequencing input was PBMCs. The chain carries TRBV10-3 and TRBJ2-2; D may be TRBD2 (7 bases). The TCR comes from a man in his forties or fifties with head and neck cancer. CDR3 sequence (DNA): TGTGCCATCAAGGGGGGGCAGAACACCGGGGAGCTGTTTTTT. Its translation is CAIKGGQNTGELFF.